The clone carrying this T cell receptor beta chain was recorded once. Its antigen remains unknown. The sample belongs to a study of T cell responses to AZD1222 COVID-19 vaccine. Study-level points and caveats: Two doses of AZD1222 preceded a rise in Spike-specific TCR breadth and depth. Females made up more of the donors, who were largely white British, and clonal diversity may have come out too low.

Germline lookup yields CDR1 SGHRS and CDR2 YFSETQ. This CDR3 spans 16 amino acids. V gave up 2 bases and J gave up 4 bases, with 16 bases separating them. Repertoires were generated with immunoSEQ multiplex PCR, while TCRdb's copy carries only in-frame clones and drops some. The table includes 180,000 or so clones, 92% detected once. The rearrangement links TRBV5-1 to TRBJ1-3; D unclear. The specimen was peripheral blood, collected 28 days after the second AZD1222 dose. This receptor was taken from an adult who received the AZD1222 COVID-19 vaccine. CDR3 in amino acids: CASSLSYSRGGNTIYF. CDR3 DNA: TGCGCCAGCAGCTTATCTTATAGCCGAGGGGGAAACACCATATATTTT.